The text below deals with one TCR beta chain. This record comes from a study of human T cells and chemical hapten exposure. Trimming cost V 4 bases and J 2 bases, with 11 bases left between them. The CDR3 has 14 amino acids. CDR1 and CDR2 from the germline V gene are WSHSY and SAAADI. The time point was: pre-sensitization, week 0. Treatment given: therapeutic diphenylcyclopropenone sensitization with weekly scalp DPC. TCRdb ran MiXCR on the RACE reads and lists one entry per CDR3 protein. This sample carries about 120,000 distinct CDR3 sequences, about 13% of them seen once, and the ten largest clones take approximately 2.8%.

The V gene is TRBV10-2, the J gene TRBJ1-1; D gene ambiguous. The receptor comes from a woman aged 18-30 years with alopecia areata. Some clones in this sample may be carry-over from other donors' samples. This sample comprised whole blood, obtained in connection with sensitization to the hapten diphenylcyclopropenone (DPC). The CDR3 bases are TGCGCCAGCAGTGGTAAGCGGATAAACACTGAAGCTTTCTTT. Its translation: CASSGKRINTEAFF.